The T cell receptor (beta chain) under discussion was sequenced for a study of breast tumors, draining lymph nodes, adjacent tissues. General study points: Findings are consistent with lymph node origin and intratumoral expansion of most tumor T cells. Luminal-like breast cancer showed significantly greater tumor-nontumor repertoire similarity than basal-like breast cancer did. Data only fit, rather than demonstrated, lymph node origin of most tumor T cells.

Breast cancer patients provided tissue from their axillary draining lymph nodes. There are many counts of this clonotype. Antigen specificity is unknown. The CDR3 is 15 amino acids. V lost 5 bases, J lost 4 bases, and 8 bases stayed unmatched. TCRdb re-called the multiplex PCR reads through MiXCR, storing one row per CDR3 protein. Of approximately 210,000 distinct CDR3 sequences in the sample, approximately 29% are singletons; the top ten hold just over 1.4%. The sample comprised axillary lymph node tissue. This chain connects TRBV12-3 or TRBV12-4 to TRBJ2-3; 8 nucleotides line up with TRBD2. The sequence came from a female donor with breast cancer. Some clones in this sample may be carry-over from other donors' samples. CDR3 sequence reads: CASSIGLAFADTQYF. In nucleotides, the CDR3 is TGTGCCAGCAGTATTGGACTAGCATTTGCAGATACGCAGTATTTT.